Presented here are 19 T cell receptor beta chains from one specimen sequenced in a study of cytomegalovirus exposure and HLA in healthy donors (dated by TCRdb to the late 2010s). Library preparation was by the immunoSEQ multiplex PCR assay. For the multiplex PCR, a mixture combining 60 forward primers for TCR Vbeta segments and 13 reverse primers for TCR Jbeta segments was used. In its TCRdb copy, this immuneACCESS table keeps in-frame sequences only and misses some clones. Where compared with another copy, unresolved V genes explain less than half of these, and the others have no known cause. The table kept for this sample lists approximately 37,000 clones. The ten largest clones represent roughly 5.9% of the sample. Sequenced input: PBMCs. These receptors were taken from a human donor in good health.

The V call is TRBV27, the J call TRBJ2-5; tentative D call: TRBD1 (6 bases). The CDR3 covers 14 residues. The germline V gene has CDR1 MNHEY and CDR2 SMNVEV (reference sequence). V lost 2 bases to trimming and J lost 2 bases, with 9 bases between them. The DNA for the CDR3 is TGTGCCAGCAGTTTACAGGGGCAACAAGAGACCCAGTACTTC. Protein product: CASSLQGQQETQYF.

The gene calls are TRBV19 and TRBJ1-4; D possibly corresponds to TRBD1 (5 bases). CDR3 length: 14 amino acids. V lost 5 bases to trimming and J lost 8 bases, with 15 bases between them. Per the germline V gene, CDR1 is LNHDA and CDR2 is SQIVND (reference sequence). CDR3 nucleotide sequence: TGTGCCAGTAGTTCCGGGACTGTGGAGGAAAAACTGTTTTTT. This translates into CASSSGTVEEKLFF.

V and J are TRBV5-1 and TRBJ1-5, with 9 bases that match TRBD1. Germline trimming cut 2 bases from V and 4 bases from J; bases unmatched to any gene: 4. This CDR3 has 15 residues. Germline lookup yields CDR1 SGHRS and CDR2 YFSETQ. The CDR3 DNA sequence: TGCGCCAGCAGCTTTGGGACAGGGCCGAATCAGCCCCAGCATTTT. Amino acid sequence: CASSFGTGPNQPQHF.

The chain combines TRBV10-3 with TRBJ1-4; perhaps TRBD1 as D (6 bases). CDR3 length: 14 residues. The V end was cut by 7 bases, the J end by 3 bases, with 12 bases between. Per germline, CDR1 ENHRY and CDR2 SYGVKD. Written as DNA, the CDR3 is TGTGCCATCAATAAACAGGGTCCTAATGAAAAACTGTTTTTT. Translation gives CAINKQGPNEKLFF.

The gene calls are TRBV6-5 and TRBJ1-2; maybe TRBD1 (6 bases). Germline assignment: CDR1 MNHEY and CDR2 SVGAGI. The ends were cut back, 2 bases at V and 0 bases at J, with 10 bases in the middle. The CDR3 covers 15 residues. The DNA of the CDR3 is TGTGCCAGCAGTTACGCGGGGGCAACTAACTATGGCTACACCTTC. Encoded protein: CASSYAGATNYGYTF.

The CDR3 region is CASSDRGVSNEQFF. In DNA, the CDR3 is TGTGCCAGTAGTGACAGGGGGGTCTCTAATGAGCAGTTCTTC. J is TRBJ2-1 and V is TRBV19, with TRBD1 identical over 9 bases. The V gene end was trimmed by 5 bases and the J gene end by 7 bases; junction bases not matched to a gene: 6. Looked up from germline, CDR1 is LNHDA and CDR2 is SQIVND (reference sequence). CDR3 length: 14 residues.

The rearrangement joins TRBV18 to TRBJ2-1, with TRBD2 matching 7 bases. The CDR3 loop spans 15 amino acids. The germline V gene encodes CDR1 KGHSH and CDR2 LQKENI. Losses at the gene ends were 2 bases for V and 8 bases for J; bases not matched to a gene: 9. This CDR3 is CASSPSPGGTDEQFF. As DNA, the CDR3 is TGTGCCAGCTCACCATCGCCCGGGGGGACCGATGAGCAGTTCTTC. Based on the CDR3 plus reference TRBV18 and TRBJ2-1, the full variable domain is NAGVMQNPRHLVRRRGQEARLRCSPMKGHSHVYWYRQLPEEGLKFMVYLQKENIIDESGMPKERFSAEFPKEGPSILRIQQVVRGDSAAYFCASSPSPGGTDEQFFGPGTRLTVL.

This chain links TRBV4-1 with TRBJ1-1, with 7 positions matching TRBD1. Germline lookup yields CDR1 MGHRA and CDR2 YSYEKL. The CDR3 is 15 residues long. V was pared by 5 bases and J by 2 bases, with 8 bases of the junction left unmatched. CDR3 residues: CASSRGGAGNTEAFF. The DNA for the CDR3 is TGCGCCAGCAGCAGAGGGGGCGCCGGTAACACTGAAGCTTTCTTT.

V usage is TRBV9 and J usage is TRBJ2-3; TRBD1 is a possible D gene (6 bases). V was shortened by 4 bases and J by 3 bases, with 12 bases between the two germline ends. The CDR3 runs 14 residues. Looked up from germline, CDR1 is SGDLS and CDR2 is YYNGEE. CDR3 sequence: CASSFSGQTDTQYF. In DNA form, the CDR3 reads TGTGCCAGCAGCTTCTCAGGACAGACAGATACGCAGTATTTT. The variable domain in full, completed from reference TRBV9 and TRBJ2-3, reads DSGVTQTPKHLITATGQRVTLRCSPRSGDLSVYWYQQSLDQGLQFLIQYYNGEERAKGNILERFSAQQFPDLHSELNLSSLELGDSALYFCASSFSGQTDTQYFGPGTRLTVL.

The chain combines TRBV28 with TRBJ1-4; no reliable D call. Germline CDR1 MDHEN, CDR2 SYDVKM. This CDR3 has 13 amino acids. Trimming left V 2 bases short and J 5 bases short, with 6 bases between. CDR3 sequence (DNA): TGTGCCAGCAGTTTACAGTTAAATGAAAAACTGTTTTTT. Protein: CASSLQLNEKLFF.

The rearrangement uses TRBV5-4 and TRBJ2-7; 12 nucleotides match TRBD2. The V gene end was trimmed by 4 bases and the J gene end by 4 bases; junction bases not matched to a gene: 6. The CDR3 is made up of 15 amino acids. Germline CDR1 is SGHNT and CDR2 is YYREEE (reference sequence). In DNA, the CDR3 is TGTGCCAGCAGCACGGGACTAGCGGGCGTTTACGAGCAGTACTTC. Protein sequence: CASSTGLAGVYEQYF.

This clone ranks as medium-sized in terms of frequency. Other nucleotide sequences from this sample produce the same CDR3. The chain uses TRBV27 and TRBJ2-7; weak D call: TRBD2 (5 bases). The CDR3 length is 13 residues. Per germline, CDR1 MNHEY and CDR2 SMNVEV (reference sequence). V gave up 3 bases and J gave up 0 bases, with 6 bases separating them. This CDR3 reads CASSLGDSYEQYF. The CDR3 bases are TGTGCCAGCAGTTTGGGAGACTCCTACGAGCAGTACTTC.

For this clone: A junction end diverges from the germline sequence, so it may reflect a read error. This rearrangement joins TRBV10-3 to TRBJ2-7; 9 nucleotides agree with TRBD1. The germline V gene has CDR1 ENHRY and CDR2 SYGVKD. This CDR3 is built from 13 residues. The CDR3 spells CAISEPETGGQAF. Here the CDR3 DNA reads TGTGCCATCAGTGAGCCAGAAACAGGGGGCCAAGCATTC.

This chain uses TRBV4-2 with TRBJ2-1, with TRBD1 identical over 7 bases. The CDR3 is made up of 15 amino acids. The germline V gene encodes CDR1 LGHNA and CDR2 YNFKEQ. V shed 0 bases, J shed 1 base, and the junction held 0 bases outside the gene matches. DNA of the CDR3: TGTGCCAGCAGCCAAGAGACAGGGTCCTACAATGAGCAGTTCTTC. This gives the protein CASSQETGSYNEQFF.

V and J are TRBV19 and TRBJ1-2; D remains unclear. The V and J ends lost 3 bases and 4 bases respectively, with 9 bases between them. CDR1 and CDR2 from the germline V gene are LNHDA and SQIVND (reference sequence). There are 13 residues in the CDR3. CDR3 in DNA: TGTGCCAGTAGTATTCTCGGGGTCTATGGCTACACCTTC. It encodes CASSILGVYGYTF.

CDR3 sequence (DNA): TGCGCCAGCGGGACTGGGAACTATGGCTACACCTTC. It translates to CASGTGNYGYTF. The V and J genes are TRBV5-1 and TRBJ1-2, with TRBD1 as a possible D gene (5 bases). Trimming took 7 bases from V and 2 from J, leaving 9 bases between them. Germline CDR1 is SGHRS and CDR2 is YFSETQ. The CDR3 totals 12 residues.

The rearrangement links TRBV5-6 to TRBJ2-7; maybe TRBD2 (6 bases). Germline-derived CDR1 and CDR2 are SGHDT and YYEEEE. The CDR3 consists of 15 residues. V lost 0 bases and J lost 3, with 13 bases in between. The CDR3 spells CASSLGGRIDYEQYF. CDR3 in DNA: TGTGCCAGCAGCTTGGGAGGGAGGATAGACTACGAGCAGTACTTC.

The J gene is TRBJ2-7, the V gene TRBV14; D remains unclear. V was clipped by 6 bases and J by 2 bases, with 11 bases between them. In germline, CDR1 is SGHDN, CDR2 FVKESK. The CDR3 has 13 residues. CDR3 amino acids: CASSFTVTYEQYF. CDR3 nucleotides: TGTGCCAGCAGTTTTACAGTGACCTACGAGCAGTACTTC.

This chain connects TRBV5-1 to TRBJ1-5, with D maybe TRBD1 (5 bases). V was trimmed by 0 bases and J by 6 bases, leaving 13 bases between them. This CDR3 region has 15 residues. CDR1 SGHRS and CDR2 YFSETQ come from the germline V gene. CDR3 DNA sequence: TGCGCCAGCAGCTTGGCCGGCATAAGGGGTCAGCCCCAGCATTTT. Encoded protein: CASSLAGIRGQPQHF.